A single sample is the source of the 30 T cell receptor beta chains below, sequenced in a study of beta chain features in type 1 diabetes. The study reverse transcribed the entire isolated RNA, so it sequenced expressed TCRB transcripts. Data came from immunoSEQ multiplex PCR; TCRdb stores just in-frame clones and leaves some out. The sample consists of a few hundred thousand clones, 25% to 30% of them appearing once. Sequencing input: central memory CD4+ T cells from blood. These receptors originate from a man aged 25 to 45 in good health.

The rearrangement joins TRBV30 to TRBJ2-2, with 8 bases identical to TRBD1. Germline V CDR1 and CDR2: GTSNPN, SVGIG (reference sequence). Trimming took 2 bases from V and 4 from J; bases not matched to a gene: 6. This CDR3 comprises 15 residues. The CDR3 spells CAWSPGTGFTGELFF. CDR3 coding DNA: TGTGCCTGGAGTCCCGGGACAGGTTTCACCGGGGAGCTGTTTTTT.

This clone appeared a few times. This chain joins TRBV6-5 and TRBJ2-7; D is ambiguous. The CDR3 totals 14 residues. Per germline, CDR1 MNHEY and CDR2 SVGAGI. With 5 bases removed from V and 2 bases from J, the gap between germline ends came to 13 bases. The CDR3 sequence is CASSTFRSPYEQYF. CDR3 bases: TGTGCCAGCAGTACTTTCCGTTCCCCCTACGAGCAGTACTTC.

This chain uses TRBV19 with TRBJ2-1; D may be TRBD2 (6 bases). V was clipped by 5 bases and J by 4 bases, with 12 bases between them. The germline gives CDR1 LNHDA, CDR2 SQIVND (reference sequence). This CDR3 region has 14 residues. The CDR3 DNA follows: TGTGCCAGTAGTTTTGAGCGGGCGTACAATGAGCAGTTCTTC. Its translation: CASSFERAYNEQFF.

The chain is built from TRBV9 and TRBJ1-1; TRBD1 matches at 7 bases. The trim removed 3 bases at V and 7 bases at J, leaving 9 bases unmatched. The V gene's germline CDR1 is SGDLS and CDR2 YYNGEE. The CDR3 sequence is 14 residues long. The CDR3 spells CASSATGLGGEAFF. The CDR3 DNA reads TGTGCCAGCAGCGCGACAGGGTTAGGTGGTGAAGCTTTCTTT.

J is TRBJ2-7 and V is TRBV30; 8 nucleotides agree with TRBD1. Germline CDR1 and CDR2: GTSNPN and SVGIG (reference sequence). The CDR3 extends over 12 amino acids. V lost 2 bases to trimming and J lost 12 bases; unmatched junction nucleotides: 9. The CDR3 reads CAWSPDRVGPYF. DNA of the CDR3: TGTGCCTGGAGTCCGGACAGGGTTGGTCCGTACTTC. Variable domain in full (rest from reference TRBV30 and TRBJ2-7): SQTIHQWPATLVQPVGSPLSLECTVEGTSNPNLYWYRQAAGRGLQLLFYSVGIGQISSEVPQNLSASRPQDRQFILSSKKLLLSDSGFYLCAWSPDRVGPYFGPGTRLTVT.

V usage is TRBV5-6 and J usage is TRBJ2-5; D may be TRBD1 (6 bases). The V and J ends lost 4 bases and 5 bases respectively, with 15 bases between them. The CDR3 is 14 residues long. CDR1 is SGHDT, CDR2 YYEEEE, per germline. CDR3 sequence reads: CASSTLTGRETQYF. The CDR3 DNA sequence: TGTGCCAGCAGCACTCTAACAGGGCGGGAGACCCAGTACTTC.

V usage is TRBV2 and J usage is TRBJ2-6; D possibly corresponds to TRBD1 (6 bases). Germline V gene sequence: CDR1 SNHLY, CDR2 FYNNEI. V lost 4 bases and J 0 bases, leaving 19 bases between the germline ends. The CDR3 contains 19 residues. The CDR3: CASSGPPDSYLSGANVLTF. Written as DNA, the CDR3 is TGTGCCAGCAGTGGCCCCCCGGACAGTTACCTCTCTGGGGCCAACGTCCTGACTTTC.

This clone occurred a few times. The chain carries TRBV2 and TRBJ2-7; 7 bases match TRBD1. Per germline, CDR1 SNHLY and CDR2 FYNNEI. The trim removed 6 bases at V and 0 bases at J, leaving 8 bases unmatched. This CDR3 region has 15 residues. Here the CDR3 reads CASRPTGKSSYEQYF. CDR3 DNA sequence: TGTGCCAGCAGGCCGACAGGGAAGAGCTCCTACGAGCAGTACTTC.

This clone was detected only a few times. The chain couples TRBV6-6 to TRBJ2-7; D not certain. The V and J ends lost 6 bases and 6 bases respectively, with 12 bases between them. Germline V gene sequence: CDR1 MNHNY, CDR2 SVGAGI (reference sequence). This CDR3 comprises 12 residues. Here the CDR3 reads CASSPRVAEQYF. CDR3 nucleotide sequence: TGTGCCAGCAGCCCCCGTGTAGCCGAGCAGTACTTC.

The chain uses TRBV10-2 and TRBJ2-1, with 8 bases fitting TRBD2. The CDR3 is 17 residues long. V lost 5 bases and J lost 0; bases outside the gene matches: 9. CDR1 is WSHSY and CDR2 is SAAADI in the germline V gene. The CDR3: CASSQASGQTSYNEQFF. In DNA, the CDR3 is TGCGCCAGCAGTCAGGCTAGCGGGCAAACCTCCTACAATGAGCAGTTCTTC.

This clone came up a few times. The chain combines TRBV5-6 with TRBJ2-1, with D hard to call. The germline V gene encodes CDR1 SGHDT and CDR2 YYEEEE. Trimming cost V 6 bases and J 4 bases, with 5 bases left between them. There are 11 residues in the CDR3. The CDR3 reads CASNAYNEQFF. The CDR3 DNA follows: TGTGCCAGCAACGCGTACAATGAGCAGTTCTTC.

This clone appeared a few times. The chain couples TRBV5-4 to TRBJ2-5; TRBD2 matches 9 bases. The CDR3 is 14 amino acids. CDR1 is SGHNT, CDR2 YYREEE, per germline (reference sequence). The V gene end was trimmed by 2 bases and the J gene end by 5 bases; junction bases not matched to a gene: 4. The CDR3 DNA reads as TGTGCCAGCAGCTTTAGCGGGAGTTTGGAGACCCAGTACTTC. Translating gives CASSFSGSLETQYF. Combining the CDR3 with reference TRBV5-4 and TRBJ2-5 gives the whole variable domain ETGVTQSPTHLIKTRGQQVTLRCSSQSGHNTVSWYQQALGQGPQFIFQYYREEENGRGNFPPRFSGLQFPNYSSELNVNALELDDSALYLCASSFSGSLETQYFGPGTRLLVL.

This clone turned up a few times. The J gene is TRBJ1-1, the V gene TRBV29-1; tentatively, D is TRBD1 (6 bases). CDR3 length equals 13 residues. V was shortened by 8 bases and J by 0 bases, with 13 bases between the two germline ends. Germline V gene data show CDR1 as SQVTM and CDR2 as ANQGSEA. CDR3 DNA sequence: TGCAGCTCTTTGGGACATATGAACACTGAAGCTTTCTTT. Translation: CSSLGHMNTEAFF.

The CDR3 loop is CASSVLLRTGELFF. CDR3 coding DNA: TGTGCCAGCAGCGTGCTGCTAAGGACCGGGGAGCTGTTTTTT. The rearrangement joins TRBV9 to TRBJ2-2; unclear D gene. V was shortened by 2 bases and J by 5 bases, with 10 bases between the two germline ends. Germline loops: CDR1 SGDLS, CDR2 YYNGEE. This CDR3 comprises 14 residues.

CDR3 in amino acids: CASSILSSYEQYF. The CDR3 DNA follows: TGTGCCAGTTCTATTCTCAGCTCCTACGAGCAGTACTTC. The chain has TRBV2 and TRBJ2-7; D gene ambiguous. V was pared by 9 bases and J by 0 bases, with 12 bases between. Germline assignment: CDR1 SNHLY and CDR2 FYNNEI. The CDR3 totals 13 residues.

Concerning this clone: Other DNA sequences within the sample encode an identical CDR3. The CDR3 nucleotides are TGTGCCTGGAGTCCCCGGGAGACCCAGTACTTC. Protein product: CAWSPRETQYF. This sequence joins TRBV30 and TRBJ2-5; no clear D gene. The CDR3 consists of 11 residues. V was shortened by 2 bases and J by 5 bases, with 6 bases between the two germline ends. Germline lookup yields CDR1 GTSNPN and CDR2 SVGIG (reference sequence). The full variable domain, with the rest looked up from reference TRBV30 and TRBJ2-5, is SQTIHQWPATLVQPVGSPLSLECTVEGTSNPNLYWYRQAAGRGLQLLFYSVGIGQISSEVPQNLSASRPQDRQFILSSKKLLLSDSGFYLCAWSPRETQYFGPGTRLLVL.

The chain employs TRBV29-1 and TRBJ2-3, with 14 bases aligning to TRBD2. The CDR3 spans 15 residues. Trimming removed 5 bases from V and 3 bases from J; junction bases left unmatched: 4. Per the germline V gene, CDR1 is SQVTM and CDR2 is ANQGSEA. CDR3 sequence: CSVSGLAGGTDTQYF. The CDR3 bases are TGCAGCGTTTCCGGACTAGCGGGAGGAACAGATACGCAGTATTTT.

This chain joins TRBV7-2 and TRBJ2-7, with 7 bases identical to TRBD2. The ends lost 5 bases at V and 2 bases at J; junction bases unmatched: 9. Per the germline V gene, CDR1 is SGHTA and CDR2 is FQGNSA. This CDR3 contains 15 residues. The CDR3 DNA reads TGTGCCAGCAGCACCATGAGCGGGGCTGCCTACGAGCAGTACTTC. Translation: CASSTMSGAAYEQYF.

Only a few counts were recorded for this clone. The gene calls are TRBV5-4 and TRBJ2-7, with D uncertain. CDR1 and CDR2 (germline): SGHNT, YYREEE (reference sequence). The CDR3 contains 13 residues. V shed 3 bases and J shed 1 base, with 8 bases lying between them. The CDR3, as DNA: TGTGCCAGCAGCTACGACGGATCCTACGAGCAGTACTTC. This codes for CASSYDGSYEQYF.

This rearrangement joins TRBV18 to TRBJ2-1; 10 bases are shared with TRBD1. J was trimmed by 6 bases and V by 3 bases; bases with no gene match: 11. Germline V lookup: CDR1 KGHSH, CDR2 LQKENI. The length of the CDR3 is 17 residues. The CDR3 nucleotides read TGTGCCAGCTCACCCCCGGGACAGGGGATCAAGGTCAATGAGCAGTTCTTC. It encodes CASSPPGQGIKVNEQFF.

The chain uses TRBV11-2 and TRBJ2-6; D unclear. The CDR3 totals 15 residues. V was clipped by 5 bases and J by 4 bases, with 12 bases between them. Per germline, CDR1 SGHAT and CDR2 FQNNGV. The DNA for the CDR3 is TGTGCCAGCAGCCCCTACGGTACCGGGGCCAACGTCCTGACTTTC. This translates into CASSPYGTGANVLTF.

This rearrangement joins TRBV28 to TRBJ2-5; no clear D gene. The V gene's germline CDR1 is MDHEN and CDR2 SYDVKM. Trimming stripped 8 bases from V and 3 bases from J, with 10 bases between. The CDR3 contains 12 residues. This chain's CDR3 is CASCRAKETQYF. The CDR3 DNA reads TGTGCCAGCTGTCGGGCGAAAGAGACCCAGTACTTC.

The CDR3 region has the DNA TGTGCCACCAGCAGGATACAGGGGGCTTGGGATACGCAGTATTTT. Protein product: CATSRIQGAWDTQYF. The J gene is TRBJ2-3, the V gene TRBV15; 9 bases fit TRBD1. The CDR3 has 15 amino acids. Germline V gene sequence: CDR1 LNHNV, CDR2 YYDKDF (reference sequence). V lost 3 bases to trimming and J lost 6 bases; unmatched junction nucleotides: 7.

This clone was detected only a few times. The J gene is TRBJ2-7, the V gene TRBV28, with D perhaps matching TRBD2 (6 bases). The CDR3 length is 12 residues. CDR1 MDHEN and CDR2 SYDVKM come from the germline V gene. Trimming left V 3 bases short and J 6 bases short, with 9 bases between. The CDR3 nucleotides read TGTGCCAGCAGTTTGCAGCGGGCCGAGCAGTACTTC. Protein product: CASSLQRAEQYF.

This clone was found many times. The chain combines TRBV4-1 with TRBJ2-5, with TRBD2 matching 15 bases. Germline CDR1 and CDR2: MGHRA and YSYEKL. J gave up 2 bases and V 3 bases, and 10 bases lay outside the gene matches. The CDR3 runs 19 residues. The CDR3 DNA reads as TGCGCCAGCAGCCACCCCGGACTAGCGGGGGGGCCGTTTCAAGAGACCCAGTACTTC. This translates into CASSHPGLAGGPFQETQYF.

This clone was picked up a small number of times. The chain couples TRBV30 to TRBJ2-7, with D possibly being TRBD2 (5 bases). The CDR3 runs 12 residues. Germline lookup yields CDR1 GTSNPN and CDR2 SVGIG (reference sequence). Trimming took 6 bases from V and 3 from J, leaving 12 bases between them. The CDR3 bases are TGTGCCTGCCGGGGAACCCACTACGAGCAGTACTTC. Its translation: CACRGTHYEQYF.

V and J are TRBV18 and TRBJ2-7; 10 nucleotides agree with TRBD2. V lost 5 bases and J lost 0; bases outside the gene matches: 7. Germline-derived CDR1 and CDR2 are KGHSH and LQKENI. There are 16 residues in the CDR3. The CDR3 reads CASSSTTSGYSYEQYF. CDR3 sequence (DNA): TGTGCCAGCTCATCGACGACTAGCGGGTACTCCTACGAGCAGTACTTC.

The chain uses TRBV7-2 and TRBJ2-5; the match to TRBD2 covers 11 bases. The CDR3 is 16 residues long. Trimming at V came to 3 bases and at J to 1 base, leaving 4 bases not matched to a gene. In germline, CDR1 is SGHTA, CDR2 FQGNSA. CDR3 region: CASSLAGTSGQETQYF. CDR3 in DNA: TGTGCCAGCAGCTTGGCCGGGACTAGCGGCCAAGAGACCCAGTACTTC.

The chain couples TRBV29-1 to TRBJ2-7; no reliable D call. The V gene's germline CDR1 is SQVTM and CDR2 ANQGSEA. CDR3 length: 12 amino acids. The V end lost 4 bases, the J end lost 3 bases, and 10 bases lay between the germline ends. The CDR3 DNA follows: TGCAGCGTTGGCGGCAGCTTCTACGAGCAGTACTTC. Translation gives CSVGGSFYEQYF.

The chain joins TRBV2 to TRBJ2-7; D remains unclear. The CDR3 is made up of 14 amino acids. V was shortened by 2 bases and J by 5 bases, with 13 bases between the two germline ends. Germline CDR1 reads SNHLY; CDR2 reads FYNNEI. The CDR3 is CASSEYGNLDEQYF. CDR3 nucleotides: TGTGCCAGCAGTGAATACGGTAATCTCGACGAGCAGTACTTC.